Each of the 28 T cell receptor beta chains below was sequenced from the same sample in a study of blood T cell repertoires in COVID-19. The protocol was immunoSEQ multiplex PCR, while the TCRdb copy is restricted to in-frame clones and leaves out a portion. The profile covers fewer than 150,000 clones, with roughly 80% appearing a single time and approximately 6.1% taken by the ten largest. The sample consisted of peripheral blood. Receptors were obtained from a human donor in a cohort sampled during active COVID-19.

The chain is built from TRBV10-3 and TRBJ2-5; D remains ambiguous. CDR3 length: 10 amino acids. Germline CDR1 is ENHRY and CDR2 is SYGVKD. The germline V and J ends were trimmed by 11 bases and 5 bases, with 9 bases remaining between them. The DNA for the CDR3 is TGTGCCGTAAATGAGGAGACCCAGTACTTC. Translating gives CAVNEETQYF.

The genes are TRBV5-4 and TRBJ2-2; D may be TRBD2 (5 bases). The germline V gene has CDR1 SGHNT and CDR2 YYREEE (reference sequence). V was clipped by 3 bases and J by 1 base, with 16 bases between them. The CDR3 length is 17 residues. This chain's CDR3 is CASSWSGSGWNTGELFF. In DNA, the CDR3 is TGTGCCAGCAGCTGGAGTGGCAGCGGCTGGAACACCGGGGAGCTGTTTTTT.

The chain recombines TRBV10-3 with TRBJ1-2, with 11 bases identical to TRBD1. The V gene end was trimmed by 2 bases and the J gene end by 3 bases; junction bases not matched to a gene: 8. The length of the CDR3 is 17 residues. CDR1 and CDR2 (germline): ENHRY, SYGVKD. The CDR3 loop is CAISETGQGARHYGYTF. DNA of the CDR3: TGTGCCATCAGTGAGACTGGACAGGGGGCCCGGCACTATGGCTACACCTTC.

The chain is built from TRBV19 and TRBJ1-5; 8 bases fit TRBD1. Germline V gene data show CDR1 as LNHDA and CDR2 as SQIVND (reference sequence). V dropped 7 bases and J dropped 1; count of bases not matched to a gene: 9. This CDR3 comprises 16 residues. CDR3 in amino acids: CASTPGGVRSNQPQHF. CDR3 in DNA: TGTGCCAGTACCCCAGGGGGCGTCCGGAGCAATCAGCCCCAGCATTTT.

This clone showed up just once. V gene TRBV19 combines with J gene TRBJ2-1, with TRBD2 matching over 7 bases. Trimming removed 7 bases from V and 4 bases from J; junction bases left unmatched: 7. The CDR3 length is 14 residues. Per germline, CDR1 LNHDA and CDR2 SQIVND (reference sequence). In DNA form, the CDR3 reads TGTGCCAGTACGGGCGGGGGAAGATACAATGAGCAGTTCTTC. It yields the protein CASTGGGRYNEQFF.

This chain links TRBV12-5 with TRBJ1-2; D might be TRBD1 (6 bases). Germline CDR1 and CDR2: LGHNT and FRNRAP. Trimming took off 7 bases at V and 7 bases at J, with 19 bases between the two ends. The CDR3 contains 14 residues. This chain's CDR3 is CASAPSGGHSGYTF. The CDR3 coding sequence is TGTGCTAGTGCCCCCTCGGGGGGGCATAGTGGCTACACCTTC.

The V and J genes are TRBV19 and TRBJ1-5; D may be TRBD1 (5 bases). Germline V gene lookup returns CDR1 LNHDA and CDR2 SQIVND (reference sequence). Trimming left V 3 bases short and J 3 bases short, with 21 bases between. The CDR3 loop spans 18 amino acids. The CDR3 coding sequence is TGTGCCAGTAGTATTGAACCACCTGGGCAGGGCAACAATCAGCCCCAGCATTTT. This encodes CASSIEPPGQGNNQPQHF. Full variable domain (outside the CDR3, taken from reference TRBV19 and TRBJ1-5): DGGITQSPKYLFRKEGQNVTLSCEQNLNHDAMYWYRQDPGQGLRLIYYSQIVNDFQKGDIAEGYSVSREKKESFPLTVTSAQKNPTAFYLCASSIEPPGQGNNQPQHFGDGTRLSIL.

The chain links TRBV3-1 (or the pseudogene TRBV3-2) to TRBJ2-3; TRBD2 matches at 9 bases. Germline lookup yields CDR1 LGHDT and CDR2 YNNKEL (reference sequence). The CDR3 is 16 residues long. The V segment lost 1 base and the J segment 2 bases; nucleotides outside the gene matches: 4. DNA of the CDR3: TGTGCCAGCAGCCAAGCTAGCGGGGCTTCCACAGATACGCAGTATTTT. The encoded protein is CASSQASGASTDTQYF.

This clone occurred a few times. The chain employs TRBV28 and TRBJ2-1, with 12 bases aligning to TRBD2. After removal of 6 bases from V and 7 bases from J, the junction contained 4 bases not matched to a gene. The CDR3 runs to 14 residues. Per germline, CDR1 MDHEN and CDR2 SYDVKM. For the CDR3, the DNA is TGTGCCAGCAGCACGGGACTAGCGGGTAATGAGCAGTTCTTC. Translated, it gives CASSTGLAGNEQFF.

The CDR3 sequence: CASSPLEGSGTEAFF. The CDR3 nucleotides read TGTGCCAGCTCACCACTGGAGGGATCGGGCACTGAAGCTTTCTTT. The chain joins TRBV18 to TRBJ1-1; D is uncertain. The ends were cut back, 1 base at V and 4 bases at J, with 13 bases in the middle. There are 15 residues in the CDR3. Germline-derived CDR1 and CDR2 are KGHSH and LQKENI.

This clone turned up a few times. The chain carries TRBV5-4 and TRBJ1-6; D remains unclear. The CDR3 consists of 14 residues. Germline loops: CDR1 SGHNT, CDR2 YYREEE (reference sequence). V was cut by 0 bases and J by 9 bases, with 10 bases left in between. CDR3 protein: CASSLDGLGSPLHF. DNA for the CDR3: TGTGCCAGCAGCTTGGATGGGCTGGGTTCACCCCTCCACTTT.

The CDR3 nucleotides are TGTGCCAGCAGCCATACATGGGGCTACACCTTC. Amino acid sequence: CASSHTWGYTF. The genes are TRBV3-1 (or the pseudogene TRBV3-2) and TRBJ1-2; D gene unclear. The CDR3 loop spans 11 amino acids. Trimming took off 3 bases at V and 8 bases at J, with 7 bases between the two ends. Germline CDR1 LGHDT, CDR2 YNNKEL (reference sequence).

This clone appeared once. The V call is TRBV7-2, the J call TRBJ1-5; possible D gene TRBD1, 5 bases. This CDR3 has 15 residues. Germline CDR1 SGHTA, CDR2 FQGNSA. Trimming left V 2 bases short and J 3 bases short, with 11 bases between. DNA of the CDR3: TGTGCCAGCAGCTTAACCCAGGGCGCCAATCAGCCCCAGCATTTT. This codes for CASSLTQGANQPQHF.

This rearrangement joins TRBV7-2 to TRBJ1-5, with TRBD1 as a possible D gene (5 bases). From germline, CDR1 is SGHTA and CDR2 FQGNSA. The CDR3 length is 14 residues. The V and J ends lost 5 bases and 5 bases respectively, with 13 bases between them. The CDR3 DNA is TGTGCCAGCAGCGCAGACGGGGGGGATCAGCCCCAGCATTTT. It translates to CASSADGGDQPQHF.

V usage is TRBV25-1 and J usage is TRBJ2-2, with 8 bases matching TRBD1. The CDR3 covers 16 residues. Trimming at V came to 5 bases and at J to 1 base, leaving 6 bases not matched to a gene. Germline V CDR1 and CDR2: MGHDK, SYGVNS. The CDR3 DNA follows: TGTGCCAGCAGTAGTGCAGGGACAGGGAACACCGGGGAGCTGTTTTTT. Translation: CASSSAGTGNTGELFF.

This chain connects TRBV11-2 to TRBJ1-4; TRBD1 agrees at 8 bases. Trimming cost V 1 base and J 8 bases; bases outside gene matches: 12. This CDR3 spans 17 amino acids. The germline CDR1 and CDR2 sequences are SGHAT and FQNNGV. CDR3 DNA sequence: TGTGCCAGCAGCTTAGGTGGAGGCAGGGGGCGCTTGGAAAAACTGTTTTTT. Amino acid sequence: CASSLGGGRGRLEKLFF.

The genes are TRBV28 and TRBJ1-2; D unclear. This CDR3 is 12 amino acids long. The germline gives CDR1 MDHEN, CDR2 SYDVKM. V shed 3 bases and J shed 4 bases, with 6 bases lying between them. CDR3 in DNA: TGTGCCAGCAGTTTGGCAGGCTATGGCTACACCTTC. It codes for CASSLAGYGYTF.

This chain joins TRBV7-8 and TRBJ1-1; the D gene is possibly TRBD1 (5 bases). The germline V and J ends were trimmed by 3 bases and 4 bases, with 9 bases remaining between them. The CDR3 length is 13 residues. CDR1 is SGHVS and CDR2 is FQNEAQ in the germline V gene. The CDR3 nucleotides read TGTGCCAGCAGCTTTTACCAGGGCACTGAAGCTTTCTTT. Protein: CASSFYQGTEAFF.

J is TRBJ2-5 and V is TRBV15; 12 bases agree with TRBD2. The ends lost 0 bases at V and 6 bases at J; junction bases unmatched: 2. Germline loops: CDR1 LNHNV, CDR2 YYDKDF (reference sequence). The CDR3 has 15 amino acids. CDR3 DNA sequence: TGTGCCACCAGCAGAGACGGACTAGCGGGAAAGACCCAGTACTTC. This codes for CATSRDGLAGKTQYF.

The rearrangement links TRBV5-1 to TRBJ2-5; TRBD1 matches 8 bases. This CDR3 contains 14 residues. The germline V gene has CDR1 SGHRS and CDR2 YFSETQ. The trim removed 3 bases at V and 4 bases at J, leaving 5 bases unmatched. The CDR3 sequence: CASSSQGGGETQYF. CDR3 nucleotide sequence: TGCGCCAGCAGCTCACAGGGGGGCGGAGAGACCCAGTACTTC.

The chain joins TRBV7-8 to TRBJ2-7, with TRBD1 identical over 9 bases. CDR1 and CDR2 (germline): SGHVS, FQNEAQ. V lost 0 bases, J lost 2 bases, and 11 bases stayed unmatched. The CDR3 loop spans 18 amino acids. CDR3 sequence reads: CASSLATTGGADAYEQYF. The CDR3, as DNA: TGTGCCAGCAGCTTAGCGACAACAGGGGGCGCCGACGCCTACGAGCAGTACTTC.

For the CDR3, the DNA is TGTGCCAGCCAGACTCGCCCTCCGACAGACTCTGGGGCCAACGTCCTGACTTTC. It translates to CASQTRPPTDSGANVLTF. The gene calls are TRBV19 and TRBJ2-6, with D perhaps TRBD1 (5 bases). V lost 9 bases to trimming and J lost 0 bases, with 21 bases between them. This CDR3 has 18 amino acids. Germline assignment: CDR1 LNHDA and CDR2 SQIVND (reference sequence).

This clone was seen more than once but under ten times. The CDR3 region is CASTSPGVSPLHF. The CDR3 bases are TGTGCCAGCACATCTCCAGGGGTTTCACCCCTCCACTTT. This sequence joins TRBV12-3 or TRBV12-4 and TRBJ1-6, with D tentatively TRBD1 (6 bases). The CDR3 loop spans 13 amino acids. V lost 7 bases to trimming and J lost 9 bases, with 13 bases between them.

This clone was recorded once. The chain joins TRBV11-3 to TRBJ2-7, with D possibly TRBD1 on 5 matching bases. Trimming removed 1 base from V and 3 bases from J, with 7 bases in between. This CDR3 spans 13 amino acids. CDR1 and CDR2 from the germline V gene are SGHNT and YENEEA. CDR3 coding DNA: TGTGCCAGCAGCTTAGGGGGCAGCTACGAGCAGTACTTC. Its protein is CASSLGGSYEQYF.

This sequence joins TRBV4-3 and TRBJ2-2; 8 nucleotides agree with TRBD2. The germline V gene has CDR1 LGHNA and CDR2 YSLEER. The ends lost 5 bases at V and 0 bases at J; junction bases unmatched: 2. The CDR3 runs 15 residues. Here the CDR3 reads CASSEGLANTGELFF. The CDR3 DNA is TGCGCCAGCAGCGAGGGACTAGCGAACACCGGGGAGCTGTTTTTT.

The chain joins TRBV30 to TRBJ1-1; no firm D call. Between the trimmed V and J ends, which lost 0 bases and 1 base, there was a span of 12 bases. From germline, CDR1 is GTSNPN and CDR2 SVGIG (reference sequence). The CDR3 totals 15 residues. The CDR3 spells CAWSVGDRGNTEAFF. CDR3 in DNA: TGTGCCTGGAGTGTAGGAGATCGCGGGAACACTGAAGCTTTCTTT.

The chain couples TRBV9 to TRBJ2-5; 9 nucleotides agree with TRBD1. The ends lost 4 bases at V and 5 bases at J; junction bases unmatched: 6. CDR1 and CDR2 (germline): SGDLS, YYNGEE. CDR3 length: 14 residues. The CDR3 DNA reads as TGTGCCAGCAGCTTACAGGGGGCAGGGGAGACCCAGTACTTC. Translated, it gives CASSLQGAGETQYF. The variable domain in full, completed from reference TRBV9 and TRBJ2-5, reads DSGVTQTPKHLITATGQRVTLRCSPRSGDLSVYWYQQSLDQGLQFLIQYYNGEERAKGNILERFSAQQFPDLHSELNLSSLELGDSALYFCASSLQGAGETQYFGPGTRLLVL.

CDR3 protein: CASSDLWGGTEAFF. DNA of the CDR3: TGTGCCAGCAGTGATCTTTGGGGAGGAACTGAAGCTTTCTTT. The chain employs TRBV6-1 and TRBJ1-1; D remains ambiguous. Germline CDR1 and CDR2: MNHNS and SASEGT. Trimming left V 3 bases short and J 5 bases short, with 13 bases between. The CDR3 contains 14 residues.